Below are 13 T cell receptor beta chains sequenced from a single sample in a study of PD-1 blockade in classical Hodgkin lymphoma. The assay was immunoSEQ multiplex PCR, and TCRdb's table has in-frame clones only and misses some. The data contain more than 45,000 clones, less than 95% of them singletons. After autologous stem cell transplantation all patients relapsed, and prior brentuximab vedotin exposure differed between cohorts. Sample: peripheral blood mononuclear cells (PBMCs), taken before the second cycle of nivolumab. The receptors stem from a human donor with classical Hodgkin lymphoma.

The V and J genes are TRBV5-1 and TRBJ2-5; D ambiguous. Trimming left V 0 bases short and J 3 bases short, with 6 bases between. Per germline, CDR1 SGHRS and CDR2 YFSETQ. The CDR3 sequence is 13 residues long. CDR3 sequence reads: CASSLVREETQYF. The CDR3 region has the DNA TGCGCCAGCAGCTTGGTTCGGGAAGAGACCCAGTACTTC.

This clone was recorded once. The chain joins TRBV6-4 to TRBJ1-2, with unresolved D. This CDR3 contains 15 residues. Germline CDR1 and CDR2: MRHNA and SNTAGT. Trimming removed 7 bases from V and 4 bases from J, with 19 bases in between. The chain's CDR3 is CASKTRAEDPYGYTF. CDR3 bases: TGTGCCAGCAAGACTAGGGCGGAGGACCCCTATGGCTACACCTTC.

The chain combines TRBV6-6 with TRBJ1-2; a weak D match, TRBD1 (5 bases). Germline CDR1 MNHNY, CDR2 SVGAGI (reference sequence). V shed 6 bases and J shed 4 bases, with 9 bases lying between them. This CDR3 spans 12 amino acids. The CDR3 bases are TGTGCCAGCAGCCCGACAGTCTATGGCTACACCTTC. Amino acids: CASSPTVYGYTF.

V usage is TRBV6-4 and J usage is TRBJ1-1; tentative D call: TRBD1 (5 bases). The CDR3 extends over 13 amino acids. Trimming left V 9 bases short and J 0 bases short, with 11 bases between. In germline, CDR1 is MRHNA, CDR2 SNTAGT. In DNA form, the CDR3 reads TGTGCCAGTGCAAGACAGTTGAACACTGAAGCTTTCTTT. Amino acids: CASARQLNTEAFF.

In its sample, this clone was seen once. This chain links TRBV29-1 with TRBJ2-2; 9 positions match TRBD1. J gave up 6 bases and V 7 bases, and 9 bases lay outside the gene matches. The CDR3 runs to 14 residues. Germline V gene lookup returns CDR1 SQVTM and CDR2 ANQGSEA. The chain's CDR3 is CSAMSGTGPGELFF. Here the CDR3 DNA reads TGCAGCGCAATGTCCGGGACAGGGCCCGGGGAGCTGTTTTTT.

CDR3 sequence: CASSQHPNTEAFF. The CDR3 nucleotides are TGCGCCAGCAGCCAGCACCCGAACACTGAAGCTTTCTTT. The chain couples TRBV5-1 to TRBJ1-1; D gene ambiguous. The CDR3 is 13 residues long. V lost 4 bases and J 1 base, leaving 8 bases between the germline ends. Germline CDR1 reads SGHRS; CDR2 reads YFSETQ. The complete variable domain, with remaining parts taken from reference TRBV5-1 and TRBJ1-1, reads KAGVTQTPRYLIKTRGQQVTLSCSPISGHRSVSWYQQTPGQGLQFLFEYFSETQRNKGNFPGRFSGRQFSNSRSEMNVSTLELGDSALYLCASSQHPNTEAFFGQGTRLTVV.

The chain recombines TRBV27 with TRBJ1-4; no clear D gene. The CDR3 runs to 13 residues. Germline loops: CDR1 MNHEY, CDR2 SMNVEV (reference sequence). The germline V and J ends were trimmed by 1 base and 4 bases, with 4 bases remaining between them. The CDR3 region has the DNA TGTGCCAGCAGTTTATACAGTAATGAAAAACTGTTTTTT. As protein: CASSLYSNEKLFF.

This clone is a singleton in its sample. V gene TRBV5-6 combines with J gene TRBJ2-7; D gene unclear. V gave up 0 bases and J gave up 5 bases, with 3 bases separating them. The CDR3 covers 11 residues. The germline V gene encodes CDR1 SGHDT and CDR2 YYEEEE. CDR3 region: CASSLVNEQYF. In nucleotides, the CDR3 is TGTGCCAGCAGCTTGGTCAACGAGCAGTACTTC. Full variable domain (missing parts from reference TRBV5-6 and TRBJ2-7): DAGVTQSPTHLIKTRGQQVTLRCSPKSGHDTVSWYQQALGQGPQFIFQYYEEEERQRGNFPDRFSGHQFPNYSSELNVNALLLGDSALYLCASSLVNEQYFGPGTRLTVT.

The chain couples TRBV7-9 to TRBJ2-7, with D perhaps TRBD1 (6 bases). Germline V lookup: CDR1 SEHNR, CDR2 FQNEAQ (reference sequence). V dropped 8 bases and J dropped 3 bases, with 17 bases sitting between them. The CDR3 length is 14 residues. This CDR3 is CASGPGHLNYEQYF. The CDR3 DNA sequence: TGTGCCAGCGGACCGGGACACCTTAACTACGAGCAGTACTTC.

V is TRBV7-3 and J is TRBJ2-1; D possibly corresponds to TRBD2 (6 bases). CDR1 is SGHTA, CDR2 FQGTGA, per germline. V shed 3 bases and J shed 8 bases, with 14 bases lying between them. The CDR3 sequence is 14 residues long. CDR3: CASSLRLGIDEQFF. The CDR3 DNA reads TGTGCCAGCAGCTTGCGACTAGGAATCGATGAGCAGTTCTTC.

This clone was detected only once. The V gene is TRBV11-3, the J gene TRBJ2-2; D not certain. V was pared by 5 bases and J by 5 bases, with 9 bases between. Germline CDR1 reads SGHNT; CDR2 reads YENEEA. This CDR3 has 13 residues. CDR3: CASSASDTGELFF. The DNA of the CDR3 is TGTGCCAGCAGCGCGTCGGATACCGGGGAGCTGTTTTTT.

The DNA of the CDR3 is TGTGCCAGCAGTCCCGGGGGGGCAGGGACCTACGAGCAGTACTTC. Residues: CASSPGGAGTYEQYF. This chain links TRBV7-9 with TRBJ2-7, with 8 bases aligning to TRBD2. This CDR3 contains 15 residues. The V gene end was trimmed by 6 bases and the J gene end by 2 bases; junction bases not matched to a gene: 9. Germline CDR1 and CDR2: SEHNR and FQNEAQ (reference sequence).

The chain combines TRBV7-6 with TRBJ2-2; D is ambiguous. The CDR3 consists of 11 residues. V gave up 3 bases and J gave up 4 bases, with 0 bases separating them. Germline CDR1 SGHVS, CDR2 FNYEAQ. Here the CDR3 reads CASSFTGELFF. The CDR3, as DNA: TGTGCCAGCAGCTTCACCGGGGAGCTGTTTTTT.